This T cell receptor (beta chain) was retrieved from a study of cytomegalovirus exposure and HLA in healthy donors (dated by TCRdb to the late 2010s). For the study in its entirety: In an earlier analysis of fewer than 750 of the donors, 276 Gb of sequence data and some 120 million unique TCR beta sequences from about 179 million T cells were reported. Approximately 310 gigabases of sequencing data and tens of millions of unique TCR sequences made up an early release that covered fewer than 650 HLA-typed donors. Of the 300 to 450 genotyped donors, less than 85% were placed in the genetic ancestry cluster associated with self-reported Caucasian donors. The study aimed to test whether signatures of past pathogen exposure could be identified by cataloging public T cell receptors. The study profiled the T cell repertoires of hundreds of subjects by immunosequencing and related them to cytomegalovirus serostatus. Besides the first cohort of approximately 670 subjects, a separate validation cohort made up of 120 different subjects was used. To predict cytomegalovirus infection status, the study combined high-throughput TCR immunosequencing, statistical association of individual TCRs with disease status, and machine learning. A later analysis re-examined previously published TCR beta repertoires from 610 or so donors and added high-resolution HLA genotyping to investigate patterns of TCR occurrence. Rather than drawing on any new phenotypic data, the later analysis identified candidate immune exposures from TCR beta sequences and the way those sequences occurred across donors. An earlier analysis of around 640 of the donors used high-throughput TCR beta sequencing to judge whether each TCR beta V gene segment behaved as functional or pseudogenic. Donor age, sex, ethnicity and CMV serostatus were collected together with the repertoire data. Genome-wide SNP genotypes for about 65% of the 666 donors were used in a later genetic analysis, which treated that subset as a discovery cohort. All discovery cohort repertoires had been generated using a single sequencing platform. HLA typing included class I and class II loci at four-digit resolution. The number of donors typed differed by locus, with 629-630 for A, B, C, DRB1 and DQB1, 522 for DQA1, approximately 570 for DPA1, and approximately 470 for DPB1. Several DR-DQ haplotypes were treated as single units for association and clustering because of strong linkage in the cohort. On average, around 240,000 unique TCR beta nucleotide sequences were sequenced per donor among 350 to 400 genotyped donors of the cohort, with approximately 18% of those sequences being non-productive.

About this clone itself: What antigen it recognizes has not been identified. No clone much larger than this one lies a single base away; base qualities are absent.

Libraries were made using the immunoSEQ multiplex PCR assay. The multiplex PCR relied on a mix of 60 forward primers for TCR Vbeta segments and 13 reverse primers for TCR Jbeta segments. Amplification of the CDR3 region of rearranged TCR beta genes was performed with a multiplex PCR assay on genomic DNA. On the Illumina HiSeq System, the amplified TCR beta libraries were sequenced as 87-base-pair reads. Per the authors' processing: A later analysis tallied 75 million to 85 million unique TCR beta chains across the 650 to 750 repertoires, and about 12 million of those chains were shared by two or more donors. To remove PCR and sequencing errors, raw reads were error-corrected and collapsed into unique sequences using a nearest-neighbor algorithm that merged closely related sequences. V, D and J gene segments were assigned by aligning CDR3 sequences to IMGT reference sequences. For a sequence to be retained, a match of at least six nucleotides was required to both a V gene segment and a J gene segment. A rearrangement counted as productive if the CDR3 had no stop codons and remained in frame with V and J, and every other rearrangement counted as non-productive. Following IMGT convention, CDR3 was defined as the stretch from the second conserved V-encoded cysteine to the conserved J-encoded phenylalanine. In an earlier analysis of approximately 590 of the donors, sequences lacking an unambiguous match to a single V gene segment were excluded. An earlier analysis of 587 of the donors called V segments functional above 56.7% productive rearrangements and segregating when the between-donor standard deviation exceeded 5%. A statistical classification framework was built for diagnosing cytomegalovirus status from the catalog of TCR beta chain sequences. In a later analysis, TCR nucleotide sequences were compared against IMGT/GENE-DB human TR gene sequences so that V and J genes could be assigned. In a later analysis, CDR3 sequences and most-parsimonious VDJ recombination scenarios were assigned using the TCRdist pipeline. In a later analysis, every TCR beta chain was defined by the combination of its CDR3 amino acid sequence and its V-gene family, and reads without a unique V-gene family were dropped. A later analysis removed 450 to 600 highly shared, low-generation-probability nucleotide sequences to deal with suspected cross-contamination and a sequencing artifact. A later analysis calculated a clonal expansion index for each public chain from normalized within-repertoire ranks of inferred template counts. A later analysis computed generation probabilities with a VDJ recombination model fitted to out-of-frame rearrangements, and checked the results against IGoR. A later analysis scored TCR-TCR, TCR-HLA and TCR-CMV co-occurrence with hypergeometric tests, applying a repertoire-size bias correction to TCR pairs. False discovery rates were estimated in a later analysis by permuting HLA or CMV assignments 20 times. In a later analysis, co-occurring TCRs were grouped using DBSCAN, and TCRdist sequence similarity was added for clustering within HLA-allele-positive subsets. Co-occurrence clustering excluded repertoires with fewer than 30,000 or more than 120,000 public chains, plus five with anomalous nucleotide sharing. TCRdb's version of the immuneACCESS table is confined to in-frame rearrangements and falls short of the full clone set. An unresolved V gene accounts for under half of the shortfall where checked; the remainder is of unknown origin. V and J calls plus clone size are reproduced from that table; the DNA served to infer D and trimming. The sample profile shows approximately 160,000 clones; about 82% of them were found once. Of the sample, roughly 0.82% is held by the ten largest clones.

CDR1 and CDR2 (MNHEY, SMNVEV) derive from the germline V gene (reference sequence). The trim is 4 bases for V and 2 bases for J, with a gap of 9 bases between the germline ends. From the cysteine up to the phenylalanine, the CDR3 has a length of 13 residues. The DNA shown is the 39-base CDR3, in frame from base 1. The cohort comprised hundreds of healthy bone marrow donors. All cohort members were sampled while nominally healthy, although unrecorded immune exposures were likely present. The donor was CMV seronegative and was included in the group of approximately 350 seronegative cohort members. Each donor provided a peripheral blood sample, and peripheral blood mononuclear cells were used for TCR beta sequencing. The Qiagen DNeasy Blood Extraction Kit was used to extract genomic DNA from the blood cell samples. General findings and caveats noted by the study authors: A later analysis found that most CMV-associated TCR beta chains appeared HLA-restricted, with HLA associations seemingly driven largely by CMV exposure. Immune exposure information for the cohort was limited to CMV serostatus. An earlier analysis of some 560 of the donors showed that most TCR beta V segments appeared in productive rearrangements either about 87% or about 30% of the time, which broadly matched IMGT annotations. Because some donors lacked HLA typing at each locus, the association tests relied only on the typed subset. Roughly uniform sequencing depth across donors was assumed in presence/absence analyses, although this assumption may not hold. In a later genetic analysis, a missense DCLRE1C variant was associated with V-gene and J-gene trimming of TCR beta chains, and the association was replicated in an independent cohort. The earlier analysis of 450 to 700 of the donors excluded some 15 rarely observed V segments, including chromosome 9 orphons, because counts were too low. In a later analysis, some 18,000 TCR beta sequences were associated with specific HLA alleles at a false discovery rate of 0.05. In vitro tests confirmed that three of the cytomegalovirus-associated TCR beta chains recognize cytomegalovirus antigens. The 87-base-pair reads could not distinguish some IMGT-functional V segments, including TRBV6-2 and TRBV6-3, so those segments were excluded. Cytomegalovirus status was reported to be diagnosed by the classifier with high specificity and sensitivity in both the original and validation cohorts. Compared with equally common non-associated chains, HLA-associated TCR beta chains in a later analysis were more clonally expanded and had lower generation probabilities. According to the authors, the approach could potentially be generalized to other disease states and immunological phenotypes. Assigning TCR associations to individual alleles was difficult when HLA alleles, especially DR and DQ, strongly co-occurred. The study listed 150 to 200 TCR beta chains as associated with cytomegalovirus. A cluster of highly shared sequence variants was judged likely to represent a technical artifact of the sequencing pipeline. While some public TCRs were present in many individuals, most TCR sequences turned up only very rarely across donors. Linkage disequilibrium might explain the correlated functional status among segregating V segments, but an unknown experimental factor could not be ruled out. A further reported finding was that TCR beta sequences accurately predicted the HLA-A and HLA-B alleles for most subjects in the first cohort. In a later analysis, several top co-occurrence clusters were reported to appear linked to parvovirus B19, influenza, CMV and Epstein-Barr virus. In a later analysis, TCR association rates were found to vary across HLA loci, with the most associated TCRs seen for DRB1 alleles and the fewest for HLA-C alleles. In this cohort, only TCR beta chains were sequenced, and detectable features were limited by the absence of alpha or paired-chain data. In a later genetic analysis, fewer N-insertions in productive TCRs were reported among donors in an Asian-associated ancestry cluster than the 666-donor mean.

The sequence came from a female donor in good health and CMV-seronegative. The chain uses TRBV27 and TRBJ2-7, with the D gene not confidently named. What was sequenced was PBMCs. The CDR3 sequence is CASSSRQAYEQYF. The DNA sequence is given as TGTGCCAGCAGTTCCAGACAAGCCTACGAGCAGTACTTC.